This T cell receptor (beta chain) derives from a study of T cell responses to AZD1222 COVID-19 vaccine. Study conclusions and caveats: Vaccination with two AZD1222 doses was followed by a rise in Spike-specific TCR breadth and depth. The study found vaccine-associated CD4 TCRs spanning spike, dominant at 160-218 and 743-854. AZD1222 recipients seropositive at baseline numbered only six or seven.

V lost 0 bases and J lost 5; bases outside the gene matches: 9. The CDR3 spans 17 residues. CDR1 LGHDT and CDR2 YNNKEL come from the germline V gene (reference sequence). The repertoire was sequenced with immunoSEQ multiplex PCR; TCRdb's copy has only in-frame clones and lacks some. The table includes 150,000 to 180,000 clones, 80% to 90% detected once. Comment on this clone: Its antigen is not identified.

The receptor was derived from an adult who had recovered from COVID-19. Material: peripheral blood, obtained after recovery from COVID-19. The chain recombines TRBV3-1 (or the pseudogene TRBV3-2) with TRBJ2-7; 11 bases are a match to TRBD2. The DNA for the CDR3 is TGTGCCAGCAGCCAAGATCTGTTAGGACTAGCGGGCCACGAGCAGTACTTC. Translation gives CASSQDLLGLAGHEQYF.